This passage covers 14 T cell receptor beta chains from one sample sequenced in a study of shared clonotypes between healthy human individuals. The assay was immunoSEQ multiplex PCR, and TCRdb's table has in-frame clones only and misses some. The repertoire holds a few million clones, with about 90% as singletons. The source material was naive CD4+ T cells from PBMCs. Sample subset: CD45RA+ positively selected. The source of these receptors is a man aged 18 to 29 in good health. Some clones in this sample may be carry-over from other donors' samples.

Concerning this clone itself: Other DNA sequences within the sample encode an identical CDR3. V and J are TRBV5-1 and TRBJ1-1; D is possibly TRBD1 (6 bases). Trimming left V 4 bases short and J 1 base short, with 11 bases between. The CDR3 loop spans 14 amino acids. Germline lookup yields CDR1 SGHRS and CDR2 YFSETQ. The CDR3 region has the DNA TGCGCCAGCAGCCTTACAGGGCGGAACACTGAAGCTTTCTTT. Translating gives CASSLTGRNTEAFF.

The chain has TRBV5-4 and TRBJ2-7; a weak D match, TRBD2 (6 bases). Germline CDR1 reads SGHNT; CDR2 reads YYREEE (reference sequence). Trimming cost V 4 bases and J 9 bases, with 11 bases left between them. The CDR3 consists of 11 residues. The CDR3 loop reads CASSAEGWQYF. CDR3 nucleotide sequence: TGTGCCAGCAGCGCGGAGGGTTGGCAGTACTTC. Full variable domain (rest looked up from reference TRBV5-4 and TRBJ2-7): ETGVTQSPTHLIKTRGQQVTLRCSSQSGHNTVSWYQQALGQGPQFIFQYYREEENGRGNFPPRFSGLQFPNYSSELNVNALELDDSALYLCASSAEGWQYFGPGTRLTVT.

This clone was counted once. The rearrangement uses TRBV29-1 and TRBJ2-3, with TRBD2 identical over 8 bases. CDR3 length: 13 residues. Germline V CDR1 and CDR2: SQVTM, ANQGSEA. V trimming: 4 bases; J trimming: 6 bases; junction bases outside the gene matches: 6. CDR3 amino acids: CSVAREGSDTQYF. CDR3 sequence (DNA): TGCAGCGTTGCACGGGAGGGTTCCGATACGCAGTATTTT.

V is TRBV11-2 and J is TRBJ2-7, with a tentative D call TRBD2 (6 bases). There are 16 residues in the CDR3. The V end was cut by 4 bases, the J end by 0 bases, with 16 bases between. Germline CDR1 and CDR2: SGHAT and FQNNGV. In nucleotides, the CDR3 is TGTGCCAGCAGCTCACTAGCCAGTCCCCACTCCTACGAGCAGTACTTC. Amino acids: CASSSLASPHSYEQYF.

The chain carries TRBV19 and TRBJ2-2, with a possible D match to TRBD1 (5 bases). Germline loops: CDR1 LNHDA, CDR2 SQIVND (reference sequence). Trimming shortened V by 5 bases and J by 6 bases, and 16 bases separated the two germline ends. The CDR3 length is 15 residues. The CDR3 DNA reads as TGTGCCAGTAGTGTCGGACACTCCTCGGCCGGGGAGCTGTTTTTT. This gives the protein CASSVGHSSAGELFF.

This clone occurred once. The chain employs TRBV14 and TRBJ2-7; perhaps TRBD1 as D (6 bases). CDR3 length: 14 amino acids. The V end lost 1 base, the J end lost 2 bases, and 9 bases lay between the germline ends. The germline V gene encodes CDR1 SGHDN and CDR2 FVKESK. CDR3 in DNA: TGTGCCAGCAGCCAAGTGGACAGCCCCTACGAGCAGTACTTC. It translates to CASSQVDSPYEQYF. Variable domain in full (rest from reference TRBV14 and TRBJ2-7): EAGVTQFPSHSVIEKGQTVTLRCDPISGHDNLYWYRRVMGKEIKFLLHFVKESKQDESGMPNNRFLAERTGGTYSTLKVQPAELEDSGVYFCASSQVDSPYEQYFGPGTRLTVT.

V usage is TRBV7-6 and J usage is TRBJ2-2, with 10 nucleotides matching TRBD2. V shed 3 bases and J 5 bases; nucleotides not matched to a gene: 6. CDR3 length: 16 amino acids. The germline CDR1 and CDR2 sequences are SGHVS and FNYEAQ. CDR3 DNA sequence: TGTGCCAGCAGCTTCGGACTAGCGGAATCTACCGGGGAGCTGTTTTTT. Protein: CASSFGLAESTGELFF. Complete variable domain (other parts from reference TRBV7-6 and TRBJ2-2): GAGVSQSPRYKVTKRGQDVALRCDPISGHVSLYWYRQALGQGPEFLTYFNYEAQQDKSGLPNDRFSAERPEGSISTLTIQRTEQRDSAMYRCASSFGLAESTGELFFGEGSRLTVL.

The chain combines TRBV18 with TRBJ2-7; D is unresolved. From germline, CDR1 is KGHSH and CDR2 LQKENI. The germline V and J ends were trimmed by 3 bases and 3 bases, with 12 bases remaining between them. CDR3 size: 14 residues. The CDR3 loop reads CASSPIDGRYEQYF. The CDR3 DNA reads as TGTGCCAGCTCACCTATCGACGGGCGCTACGAGCAGTACTTC.

CDR3 loop: CASSWAGGSTDTQYF. In DNA form, the CDR3 reads TGCGCCAGCAGCTGGGCCGGCGGGAGCACAGATACGCAGTATTTT. This rearrangement joins TRBV5-1 to TRBJ2-3; perhaps TRBD2 as D (5 bases). Germline assignment: CDR1 SGHRS and CDR2 YFSETQ. The CDR3 runs to 15 residues. V was trimmed by 3 bases and J by 0 bases, leaving 11 bases between them.

The V and J genes are TRBV25-1 and TRBJ2-7; the D gene is possibly TRBD2 (5 bases). The CDR3 contains 14 residues. Trimming took off 3 bases at V and 7 bases at J, with 16 bases between the two ends. In germline, CDR1 is MGHDK, CDR2 SYGVNS. The CDR3 DNA is TGTGCCAGCAGTGAGGGCGGGTCCCCAAGGGAGCAGTACTTC. Its protein product is CASSEGGSPREQYF.

The V gene is TRBV28, the J gene TRBJ2-7; 7 bases align to TRBD2. CDR1 and CDR2 from the germline V gene are MDHEN and SYDVKM. The CDR3 covers 15 residues. The ends lost 1 base at V and 4 bases at J; junction bases unmatched: 7. CDR3 protein: CASSLSGGGPYEQYF. The CDR3 DNA sequence: TGTGCCAGCAGTTTATCGGGGGGAGGTCCTTACGAGCAGTACTTC.

The V and J genes are TRBV28 and TRBJ1-5, with TRBD1 as a possible D gene (5 bases). Germline CDR1 reads MDHEN; CDR2 reads SYDVKM. The CDR3 spans 13 residues. V was clipped by 7 bases and J by 4 bases, with 11 bases between them. CDR3: CASNYRTNQPQHF. DNA of the CDR3: TGTGCCAGCAATTACAGGACGAATCAGCCCCAGCATTTT.

This rearrangement joins TRBV19 to TRBJ1-1, with 8 positions matching TRBD1. V lost 6 bases to trimming and J lost 1 base; unmatched junction nucleotides: 10. CDR3 size: 16 residues. The germline V gene encodes CDR1 LNHDA and CDR2 SQIVND (reference sequence). CDR3 sequence (DNA): TGTGCCAGTAGAAACCCAGGGGGCGCGGAGAACACTGAAGCTTTCTTT. It codes for CASRNPGGAENTEAFF.

The gene calls are TRBV7-3 and TRBJ1-1; D gene ambiguous. The CDR3 covers 13 residues. V shed 3 bases and J shed 1 base, with 6 bases lying between them. The germline CDR1 and CDR2 sequences are SGHTA and FQGTGA. The CDR3 nucleotides read TGTGCCAGCAGCTTTTCCAAGAACACTGAAGCTTTCTTT. Protein: CASSFSKNTEAFF.